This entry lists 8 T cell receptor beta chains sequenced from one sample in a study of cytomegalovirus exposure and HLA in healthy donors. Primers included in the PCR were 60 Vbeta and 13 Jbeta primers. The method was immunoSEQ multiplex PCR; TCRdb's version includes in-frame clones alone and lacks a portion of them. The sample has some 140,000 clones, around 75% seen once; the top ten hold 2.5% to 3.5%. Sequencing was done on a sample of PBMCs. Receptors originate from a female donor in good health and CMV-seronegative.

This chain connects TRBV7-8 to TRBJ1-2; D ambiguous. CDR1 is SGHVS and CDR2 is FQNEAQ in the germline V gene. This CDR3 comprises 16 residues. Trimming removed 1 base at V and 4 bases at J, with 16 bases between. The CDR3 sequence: CASSLERVGRAYGYTF. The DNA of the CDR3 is TGTGCCAGCAGCTTAGAGAGGGTAGGGCGCGCCTATGGCTACACCTTC.

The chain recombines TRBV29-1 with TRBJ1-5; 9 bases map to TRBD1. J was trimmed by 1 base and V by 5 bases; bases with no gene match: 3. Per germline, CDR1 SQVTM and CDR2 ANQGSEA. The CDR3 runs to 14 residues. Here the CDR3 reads CSVQTGGSNQPQHF. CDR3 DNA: TGCAGCGTTCAAACAGGGGGCAGCAATCAGCCCCAGCATTTT.

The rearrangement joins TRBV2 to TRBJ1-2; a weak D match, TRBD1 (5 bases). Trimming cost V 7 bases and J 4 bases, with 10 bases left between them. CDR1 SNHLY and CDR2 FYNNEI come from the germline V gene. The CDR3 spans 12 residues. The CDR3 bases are TGTGCCAGCACCAGGACACCCTATGGCTACACCTTC. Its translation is CASTRTPYGYTF. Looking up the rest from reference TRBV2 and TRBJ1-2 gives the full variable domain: EPEVTQTPSHQVTQMGQEVILRCVPISNHLYFYWYRQILGQKVEFLVSFYNNEISEKSEIFDDQFSVERPDGSNFTLKIRSTKLEDSAMYFCASTRTPYGYTFGSGTRLTVV.

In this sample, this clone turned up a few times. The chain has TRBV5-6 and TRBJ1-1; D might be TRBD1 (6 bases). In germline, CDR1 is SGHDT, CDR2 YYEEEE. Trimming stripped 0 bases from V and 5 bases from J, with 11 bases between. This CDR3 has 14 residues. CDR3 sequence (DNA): TGTGCCAGCAGCTTGGCAGGGGCCAATACTGAAGCTTTCTTT. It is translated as CASSLAGANTEAFF.

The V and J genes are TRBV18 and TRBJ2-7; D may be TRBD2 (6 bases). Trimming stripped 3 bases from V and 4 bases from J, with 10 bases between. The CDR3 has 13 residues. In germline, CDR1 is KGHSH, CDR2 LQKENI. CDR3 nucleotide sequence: TGTGCCAGCTCACCTGGGCGGGGTTACGAGCAGTACTTC. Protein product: CASSPGRGYEQYF.

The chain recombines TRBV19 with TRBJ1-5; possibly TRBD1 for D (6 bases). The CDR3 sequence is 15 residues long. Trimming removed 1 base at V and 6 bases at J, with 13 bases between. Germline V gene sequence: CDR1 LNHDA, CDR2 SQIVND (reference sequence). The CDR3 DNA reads TGTGCCAGTAGTATAGTGGGGGCGGACAGTCAGCCCCAGCATTTT. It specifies CASSIVGADSQPQHF.

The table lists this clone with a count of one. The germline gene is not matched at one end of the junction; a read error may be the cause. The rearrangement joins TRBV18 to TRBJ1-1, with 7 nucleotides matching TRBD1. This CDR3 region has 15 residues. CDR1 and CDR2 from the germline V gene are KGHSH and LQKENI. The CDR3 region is CASSPETGWNPEAFF. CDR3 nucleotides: TGTGCCAGCTCACCAGAGACAGGGTGGAACCCTGAAGCTTTCTTT.

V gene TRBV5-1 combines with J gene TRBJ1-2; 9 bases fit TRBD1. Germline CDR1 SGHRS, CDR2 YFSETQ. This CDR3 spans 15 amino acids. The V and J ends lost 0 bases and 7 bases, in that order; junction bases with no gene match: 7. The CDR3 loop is CASSLAGTGSFGYTF. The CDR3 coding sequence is TGCGCCAGCAGCTTGGCGGGGACAGGGAGTTTTGGCTACACCTTC.